The sequence of this T cell receptor (beta chain) was determined in a study of T cells in Graves' hyperthyroidism and ophthalmopathy. Findings and limits, study-wide: Ophthalmopathy and stable hyperthyroidism were told apart by a 13 V-J model.

This clonotype was recorded many times. Its matching antigen is unknown. Amplification targeted TCR beta CDR3 regions from RNA transcripts. When the TCR CDR3 underwent first-round RT-PCR, the HTBI primer set was used. TCRdb used MiXCR to reprocess the multiplex PCR reads, holding one entry per CDR3 protein. The repertoire includes 300,000 to 450,000 distinct CDR3 sequences, about 15% of them detected once, and 11% sits in the top ten. The CDR3 is 16 residues long. After removal of 7 bases from V and 3 bases from J, the junction contained 6 bases not matched to a gene. The V gene is TRBV12-3 or TRBV12-4, the J gene TRBJ2-3; 14 bases agree with TRBD2. This clonotype originated in a woman aged 55-70 years with Graves' hyperthyroidism. Sequencing was done on a sample of blood. The CDR3 nucleotides read TGTGCCAGCAACCCCGGGACTAGCGGGAGTACAGATACGCAGTATTTT. It yields the protein CASNPGTSGSTDTQYF.